These T cell receptor beta chains were read from a single sample in a study of identical twins. Via MiXCR, TCRdb re-called the 5' RACE reads, giving one row per CDR3 protein. The table lists roughly 1,500,000 distinct CDR3 sequences, about 30% of them singletons, with around 0.25% in the top ten. Source material: cord blood. The receptors shown here come from a newborn girl in good health. CDR3s leave out the opening cysteine and the closing phenylalanine or tryptophan. Fields, in order: V gene, J gene, clone size, CDR3 protein. Clone size is given for some rows only: seen once, a few or many times, or a class if the clone is expanded.

TRBV12-3/TRBV12-4	TRBJ2-5	many	ASSSGTQETQY
TRBV3-1	TRBJ1-1	once	ASGIRTEAF
TRBV7-9	TRBJ2-7	many	ASSPSTVRDTSYEQY
TRBV12-3/TRBV12-4	TRBJ1-1	few	ASSLLGSQRAF
TRBV20-1	TRBJ1-2	-	SARDPTGYT
TRBV20-1	TRBJ2-1	-	SASLSGRASEQF
TRBV3-1	TRBJ2-1	few	ASSLWTSPGEQF
TRBV20-1	TRBJ1-4	few	SARGGSGQGYEKLF
TRBV5-1	TRBJ2-1	many	ASKPDSYNEQF
TRBV10-3	TRBJ1-2	few	AISGQARYGYT
TRBV20-1	TRBJ2-7	-	SARPGDEQY
TRBV13	TRBJ2-3	-	ASSTSSGRALDTQY
TRBV27	TRBJ1-6	-	ASSHAASSYNSPLH
TRBV20-1	TRBJ2-3	few	SARALDNTDTQY
TRBV25-1	TRBJ1-2	-	ASSEAGGWGYT
TRBV10-3	TRBJ2-7	-	AIREGQGGNYEQY
TRBV20-1	TRBJ1-4	few	SATGQEVPTTNEKLF
TRBV6-2/TRBV6-3	TRBJ1-1	-	ASNRQGTEAF
TRBV7-9	TRBJ1-6	-	ASSLPRGRNSPLH
TRBV5-1	TRBJ2-3	few	ASSLGSTSTDTQY
TRBV25-1	TRBJ2-3	-	ASSDAFGLGGPDTQY
TRBV6-2/TRBV6-3	TRBJ2-3	few	ASSSHWAGDTQY
TRBV14	TRBJ1-2	-	ASSQKPGTLYGYT
TRBV7-2	TRBJ1-2	few	ASSLDTGSYGYT
TRBV5-1	TRBJ2-3	-	ASSFTSGFDTQY
TRBV5-1	TRBJ2-7	few	ASSLEGGHTYEQY
TRBV2	TRBJ2-7	-	ASSGRSAYEQY
TRBV20-1	TRBJ1-6	-	SARANGGTGGSPLH
TRBV5-1	TRBJ1-6	-	ASSFGRMESPLH
TRBV11-2	TRBJ2-7	-	ASSSVSGQGNEQY
TRBV6-5	TRBJ1-5	-	ASSRKGQESNQPQH
TRBV25-1	TRBJ2-7	-	ASTTGASYEQY
TRBV5-1	TRBJ1-1	-	ASSVKIGRFEAF
TRBV6-6	TRBJ1-1	-	ASTPTGVMNTEAF
TRBV6-5	-	-	ASSYSRAGGEQY
TRBV20-1	TRBJ1-2	few	SADVLMGGGGYT
TRBV2	TRBJ2-7	few	ASSRTSGDYEQY
TRBV10-3	TRBJ1-6	-	AIREQGYNSPLH
TRBV27	TRBJ2-5	-	ASSSGGWETQY
TRBV3-1	TRBJ2-3	-	ASSQDYRFGRIDTQY